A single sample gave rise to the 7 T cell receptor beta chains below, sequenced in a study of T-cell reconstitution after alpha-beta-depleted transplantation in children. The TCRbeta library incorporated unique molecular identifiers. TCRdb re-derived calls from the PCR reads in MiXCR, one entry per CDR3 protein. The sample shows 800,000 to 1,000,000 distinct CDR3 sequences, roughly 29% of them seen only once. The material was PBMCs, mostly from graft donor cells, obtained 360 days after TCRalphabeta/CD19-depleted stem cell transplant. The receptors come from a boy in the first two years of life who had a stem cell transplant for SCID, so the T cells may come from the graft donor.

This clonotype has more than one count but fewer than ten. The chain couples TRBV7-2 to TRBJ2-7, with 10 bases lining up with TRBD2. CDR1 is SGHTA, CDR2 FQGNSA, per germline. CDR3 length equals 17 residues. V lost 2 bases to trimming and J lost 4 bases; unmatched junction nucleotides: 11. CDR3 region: CASSLFPRSGGRYEQYF. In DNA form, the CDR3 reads TGTGCCAGCAGCTTATTTCCCCGTAGCGGGGGGCGTTACGAGCAGTACTTC.

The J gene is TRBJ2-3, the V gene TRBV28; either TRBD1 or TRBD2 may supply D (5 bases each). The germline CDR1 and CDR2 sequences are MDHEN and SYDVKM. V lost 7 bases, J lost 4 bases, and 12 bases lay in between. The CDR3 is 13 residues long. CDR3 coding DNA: TGTGCCAGCAACCCGGGACCAGCAGATACGCAGTATTTT. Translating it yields CASNPGPADTQYF.

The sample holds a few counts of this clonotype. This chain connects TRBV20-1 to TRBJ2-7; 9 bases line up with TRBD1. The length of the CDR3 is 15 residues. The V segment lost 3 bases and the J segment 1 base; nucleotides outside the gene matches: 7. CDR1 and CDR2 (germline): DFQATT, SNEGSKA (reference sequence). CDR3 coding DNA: TGCAGTGCTAGTGCACCCGGGACAGGGTCCTACGAGCAGTACTTC. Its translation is CSASAPGTGSYEQYF.

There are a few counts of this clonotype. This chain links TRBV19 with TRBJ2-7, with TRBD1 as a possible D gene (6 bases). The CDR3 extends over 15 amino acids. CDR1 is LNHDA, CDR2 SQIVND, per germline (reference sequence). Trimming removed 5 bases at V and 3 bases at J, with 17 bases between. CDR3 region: CASSSFRGVGYEQYF. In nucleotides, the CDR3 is TGTGCCAGTAGTTCATTCAGGGGCGTTGGCTACGAGCAGTACTTC.

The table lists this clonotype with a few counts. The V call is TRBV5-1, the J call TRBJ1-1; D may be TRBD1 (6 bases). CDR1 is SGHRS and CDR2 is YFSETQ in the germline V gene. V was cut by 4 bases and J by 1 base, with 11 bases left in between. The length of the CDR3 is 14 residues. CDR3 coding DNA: TGCGCCAGCAGCCGGCAGACAGGGAACACTGAAGCTTTCTTT. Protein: CASSRQTGNTEAFF.

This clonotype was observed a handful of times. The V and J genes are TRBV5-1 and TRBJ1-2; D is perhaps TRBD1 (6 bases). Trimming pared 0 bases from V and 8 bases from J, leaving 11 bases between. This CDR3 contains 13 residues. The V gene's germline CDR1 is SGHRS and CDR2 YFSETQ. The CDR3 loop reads CASSLGQGQGYTF. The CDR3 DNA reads TGCGCCAGCAGCTTGGGTCAGGGGCAGGGCTACACCTTC.

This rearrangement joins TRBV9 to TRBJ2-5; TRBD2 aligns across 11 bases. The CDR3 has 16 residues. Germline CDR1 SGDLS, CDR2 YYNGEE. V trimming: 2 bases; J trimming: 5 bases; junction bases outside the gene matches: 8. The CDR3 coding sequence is TGTGCCAGCAGCGTGCTAGCGGGGGGACTTGTCGAGACCCAGTACTTC. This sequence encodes CASSVLAGGLVETQYF.